These T cell receptor beta chains were read from a single sample in a study of blood T cell repertoires in COVID-19. Here immunoSEQ multiplex PCR was the method, and the copy in TCRdb shows in-frame clones only, minus some. This repertoire shows 140,000 to 150,000 clones, about four fifths found once; its top ten account for 3.5%. The material sequenced was peripheral blood. Every receptor here comes from a man between 70 and 80 years old who had recovered from COVID-19. Each CDR3 is given with its conserved first and last residue. A D gene is named only where the DNA matches it firmly. Only some rows state a clone size, as once, few, many or a class for expanded clones.

v_call	d_call	j_call	clone_size	cdr3_nt	cdr3_aa
TRBV4-1	TRBD1	TRBJ2-5	NA	TGCGCCAGCAGCCAATCCGACAGGGGAGAGACCCAGTACTTC	CASSQSDRGETQYF
TRBV12-3/TRBV12-4	TRBD2	TRBJ2-7	NA	TGTGCCACCAGCGGGAGTCTCGAGCAGTACTTC	CATSGSLEQYF
TRBV7-9	NA	TRBJ1-2	NA	TGTGCCAGCAGCTTGGTACAGGTCTATGGCTACACCTTC	CASSLVQVYGYTF
TRBV4-3	TRBD2	TRBJ2-1	NA	TGCGCCAGCAGCCAGACTAGCGGGGCATACAATGAGCAGTTCTTC	CASSQTSGAYNEQFF
TRBV5-1	TRBD2	TRBJ2-1	NA	TGCGCCAGCAGCTCCGGGACTAGCGGCCTGAATGAGCAGTTCTTC	CASSSGTSGLNEQFF
TRBV27	NA	TRBJ1-5	NA	TGTGCCAGCAGTTTGGCTGTCAATCAGCCCCAGCATTTT	CASSLAVNQPQHF
TRBV29-1	TRBD2	TRBJ2-1	NA	TGCAGCGTTCCCGGGACTAGCCTGTACAATGAGCAGTTCTTC	CSVPGTSLYNEQFF
TRBV5-1	TRBD2	TRBJ2-1	NA	TGCGCCAGTGCAGCGGGGGATGGCGATGAGCAGTTCTTC	CASAAGDGDEQFF
TRBV25-1	TRBD2	TRBJ2-7	few	TGTGCCAGCAGTGTTTACCCTAGCGGGAGGATCGACGAGCAGTACTTC	CASSVYPSGRIDEQYF
TRBV9	TRBD1	TRBJ1-2	NA	TGTGCCAGCAGCCCCCAGGGGGACAGGGAGGACTATGGCTACACCTTC	CASSPQGDREDYGYTF
TRBV6-5	NA	TRBJ2-5	few	TGTGCCAGCAGGCAATCACTAGCTTTGGAGACCCAGTACTTC	CASRQSLALETQYF
TRBV25-1	NA	TRBJ1-1	NA	TGTGCCAGCATAGCCAACACTGAAGCTTTCTTT	CASIANTEAFF
TRBV6-2/TRBV6-3	TRBD1	TRBJ2-6	NA	TGTGCCAGCAGTCTCCGGGACAGGTTATTGGGCGGGGCCAACGTCCTGACTTTC	CASSLRDRLLGGANVLTF
TRBV6-5	TRBD1	TRBJ2-7	NA	TGTGCCAGCAGTCGGGACAGATACGAGCAGTACTTC	CASSRDRYEQYF
TRBV18	NA	TRBJ1-2	NA	TGTGCCAGCTCACCTGAGCCTGTGGGCTACACCTTC	CASSPEPVGYTF
TRBV6-6	TRBD1	TRBJ1-5	NA	TGTGCCAGCAAGGGACAGGGGGCTCAGCCCCAGCATTTT	CASKGQGAQPQHF
TRBV9	TRBD2	TRBJ2-2	NA	TGTGCCAGCAGCGTAGTTGGACTAGCTGTCACCGGGGAGCTGTTTTTT	CASSVVGLAVTGELFF
TRBV7-3	NA	TRBJ2-3	NA	TGTGCCAGCAGCTCCTCTCCAGGCGCAGATACGCAGTATTTT	CASSSSPGADTQYF
TRBV6-5	NA	TRBJ1-1	NA	TGTGCCAGCAGGACGGGAACTACCACTGAAGCTTTCTTT	CASRTGTTTEAFF
TRBV7-2	NA	TRBJ1-5	few	TGTGCCAGCAGCTTAGGAGCACGGCAGCCCCAGCATTTT	CASSLGARQPQHF
TRBV4-1	NA	TRBJ2-7	NA	TGCGCCAGCAGCCAAGCAGGGGGGTCCTACGAGCAGTACTTC	CASSQAGGSYEQYF
TRBV2	TRBD2	TRBJ2-3	once	TGTGCCAGCAGTAGCGGGACCACAGATACGCAGTATTTT	CASSSGTTDTQYF
TRBV5-6	TRBD2	TRBJ2-3	NA	TGTGCCAGCAGGAGGGACGGAGGACTAGCGGGACCCACAGATACGCAGTATTTT	CASRRDGGLAGPTDTQYF
TRBV2	NA	TRBJ2-7	few	TGTGCCAGCAGGGGAGTGATCTACGAGCAGTACTTC	CASRGVIYEQYF
TRBV5-8	NA	TRBJ1-5	NA	TGTGCCAGCAGCCCGGGGGGCGGACAGCCCCAGCATTTT	CASSPGGGQPQHF
TRBV4-1	TRBD2	TRBJ2-2	NA	TGCGCCAGCAGCCGGGGACTAGCGGGAGAGTACGACACCGGGGAGCTGTTTTTT	CASSRGLAGEYDTGELFF
TRBV13	TRBD2	TRBJ2-1	NA	TGTGCCAGCAGCTTAGGTCGGACTAGCGGCTACAATGAGCAGTTCTTC	CASSLGRTSGYNEQFF
TRBV24-1	TRBD1	TRBJ2-3	NA	TGTGCCACCAGTGATCCCAGGACAGGGAGTAGCACAGATACGCAGTATTTT	CATSDPRTGSSTDTQYF
TRBV7-9	NA	TRBJ1-1	NA	TGTGCCAGCAGCTTTAGGGGTGAAGCTTTCTTT	CASSFRGEAFF
TRBV28	TRBD1	TRBJ2-3	few	TGTGCCAGCAGTTCAGGGACAGGGCAGGATACGCAGTATTTT	CASSSGTGQDTQYF
TRBV5-8	TRBD2	TRBJ2-3	NA	TGTGCCAGCAGCTTGGCGGATAGCGGGAGGGCCGCGCGTTGGCCAGATACGCAGTATTTT	CASSLADSGRAARWPDTQYF
TRBV5-1	TRBD1	TRBJ2-2	few	TGCGCCAGCAGCCCCGGGACAGCATCCGGGGAGCTGTTTTTT	CASSPGTASGELFF
TRBV7-2	NA	TRBJ2-1	NA	TGTGCCAGCAGCTCCACTAGCTACAATGAGCAGTTCTTC	CASSSTSYNEQFF
TRBV29-1	NA	TRBJ1-2	NA	TGCAGCGTTGAAGATGGAGAGGGCGACTATGGCTACACCTTC	CSVEDGEGDYGYTF
TRBV7-2	TRBD2	TRBJ2-5	NA	TGTGCCAGCAGCACGAGACTAGCGGCGTGGGAGACCCAGTACTTC	CASSTRLAAWETQYF
TRBV19	NA	TRBJ1-5	NA	TGTGCCAGTAGTCTTATACAGGAAAATCAGCCCCAGCATTTT	CASSLIQENQPQHF
TRBV27	TRBD2	TRBJ2-1	NA	TGTGCCAGCAGTCCCTGGACTAGCAGTGACAATGAGCAGTTCTTC	CASSPWTSSDNEQFF
TRBV10-2	NA	TRBJ2-2	NA	TGCGCCAGCAGGGAAGGAGCGAACACCGGGGAGCTGTTTTTT	CASREGANTGELFF
TRBV9	TRBD1	TRBJ1-2	NA	TGTGCCAGCAGCGTGCAACAGGGGGCGGAGGGCTACACCTTC	CASSVQQGAEGYTF
TRBV11-2	NA	TRBJ2-7	NA	TGTGCCAGCAGCTACCTGGGCCCTTCCTACGAGCAGTACTTC	CASSYLGPSYEQYF
TRBV11-2	TRBD2	TRBJ2-1	NA	TGTGCCAGCAGCTTACTGGGCGGGAGTGTCTACAATGAGCAGTTCTTC	CASSLLGGSVYNEQFF
TRBV30	TRBD1	TRBJ1-1	once	TGTGCCTGGAGTCCAGGGACAGGGTTAACTGAAGCTTTCTTT	CAWSPGTGLTEAFF
TRBV7-3	TRBD1	TRBJ1-1	NA	TGTGCCAGCAGTCCGGACAGGGGGAATACGGCTTTCTTT	CASSPDRGNTAFF
TRBV29-1	TRBD1	TRBJ1-1	NA	TGCAGCGTTGAGGGACAGGCCTCTACTGAAGCTTTCTTT	CSVEGQASTEAFF
TRBV5-1	NA	TRBJ2-7	NA	TGCGCCAGCAGGGAGGCCTACGAGCAGTACTTC	CASREAYEQYF
TRBV6-5	NA	TRBJ2-7	NA	TGTGCCAGCGGGACTCTCACCTACGAGCAGTACTTC	CASGTLTYEQYF
TRBV7-8	NA	TRBJ1-6	medium-sized	TGTGCCAGCAGCTTAGCGGACAGCCAAGGGGGTTCACCCCTCCACTTT	CASSLADSQGGSPLHF
TRBV27	NA	TRBJ1-6	NA	TGTGCCAGCAGTTTCGCTCCGGCCACCGAGGATTCACCCCTCCACTTT	CASSFAPATEDSPLHF
TRBV18	NA	TRBJ2-5	few	TGTGCCAGCTCACTATACCGGGGAACCAGGGAGACCCAGTACTTC	CASSLYRGTRETQYF
TRBV29-1	NA	TRBJ2-1	NA	TGCAGCGGGGAGGGGGATGAGCAGTTCTTC	CSGEGDEQFF